A single sample is the source of the 17 T cell receptor beta chains below, sequenced in a study of regulatory T cells in long-lasting Graves disease. Arm-PCR with iRepertoire HTBI primers amplified the CDR3 regions for these TCR beta libraries. Using its own MiXCR run on the multiplex PCR reads, TCRdb lists one record per CDR3 protein. The table has around 500,000 distinct CDR3 sequences, about 16% seen once. Indicated time point: newly diagnosed GD, antithyroid drugs for less than 3 months. PBMCs were the source of the RNA used for TCR sequencing. The same data also contributed to another study, on T cells in Graves' hyperthyroidism and ophthalmopathy.

The source material was peripheral blood mononuclear cells (PBMCs), sampled at new diagnosis, from a patient treated with antithyroid drugs. The source is a woman aged 35-60 years with Graves disease.

The chain combines TRBV30 with TRBJ2-3, with D perhaps TRBD2 (6 bases). The length of the CDR3 is 14 residues. From germline, CDR1 is GTSNPN and CDR2 SVGIG (reference sequence). The germline V and J ends were trimmed by 2 bases and 0 bases, with 9 bases remaining between them. CDR3 in DNA: TGTGCCTGGAGTTTGGGGGGAAGCACAGATACGCAGTATTTT. Protein product: CAWSLGGSTDTQYF.

This clonotype came up many times. The rearrangement uses TRBV7-9 and TRBJ2-1; TRBD2 agrees at 7 bases. Trimming cost V 8 bases and J 6 bases; bases outside gene matches: 10. The length of the CDR3 is 14 residues. Germline CDR1 reads SEHNR; CDR2 reads FQNEAQ (reference sequence). CDR3 nucleotides: TGTGCCAGCGGAGGACGGGGGGTCCCCAATGAGCAGTTCTTC. Protein product: CASGGRGVPNEQFF.

V and J are TRBV19 and TRBJ1-1; 9 nucleotides line up with TRBD1. This CDR3 region has 18 residues. The trim removed 6 bases at V and 5 bases at J, leaving 19 bases unmatched. Germline loops: CDR1 LNHDA, CDR2 SQIVND (reference sequence). CDR3 region: CASRQEGRPGQGMTEAFF. The DNA of the CDR3 is TGTGCCAGTAGGCAAGAAGGACGACCCGGACAGGGGATGACTGAAGCTTTCTTT.

This clonotype has a handful of counts. The chain is built from TRBV12-3 or TRBV12-4 and TRBJ2-6; D is uncertain. The CDR3 is made up of 16 amino acids. V lost 2 bases to trimming and J lost 3 bases, with 11 bases between them. The CDR3 loop reads CASSLSFQSGANVLTF. The CDR3 nucleotides are TGTGCCAGCAGTTTATCGTTCCAGAGTGGGGCCAACGTCCTGACTTTC.

This clonotype was detected ten times or more. The chain employs TRBV2 and TRBJ2-3; TRBD2 matches 9 bases. V dropped 6 bases and J dropped 6; count of bases not matched to a gene: 10. Germline lookup yields CDR1 SNHLY and CDR2 FYNNEI. The CDR3 is 15 residues long. CDR3 DNA: TGTGCCAGCAGCCCGGGACTAGCCCCGAGTGATACGCAGTATTTT. As protein: CASSPGLAPSDTQYF.

The sample holds many counts of this clonotype. V gene TRBV7-9 combines with J gene TRBJ1-1, with D tentatively TRBD1 (6 bases). The CDR3 is made up of 15 amino acids. The germline gives CDR1 SEHNR, CDR2 FQNEAQ (reference sequence). The V end was cut by 5 bases, the J end by 1 base, with 14 bases between. This CDR3 reads CASSPPQGKNTEAFF. CDR3 nucleotide sequence: TGTGCCAGCAGCCCCCCCCAGGGGAAGAACACTGAAGCTTTCTTT.

This clonotype has at least ten counts. CDR3 protein: CASSQDLNSNYGYTF. DNA of the CDR3: TGTGCCAGCAGCCAAGATTTAAATTCTAACTATGGCTACACCTTC. The rearrangement links TRBV3-1 to TRBJ1-2; D unresolved. This CDR3 has 15 amino acids. Germline V gives CDR1 LGHDT, CDR2 YNNKEL (reference sequence). Trimming removed 0 bases at V and 0 bases at J, with 8 bases between.

This clonotype was seen many times. The chain is built from TRBV12-3 or TRBV12-4 and TRBJ2-5; 9 bases are shared with TRBD2. The CDR3 totals 15 residues. The ends lost 6 bases at V and 5 bases at J; junction bases unmatched: 10. The CDR3: CASRRGGPSVETQYF. The CDR3 nucleotides are TGTGCCAGCAGGCGGGGGGGCCCTTCTGTGGAGACCCAGTACTTC.

This sequence joins TRBV20-1 and TRBJ2-3; no reliable D call. Germline lookup yields CDR1 DFQATT and CDR2 SNEGSKA (reference sequence). The CDR3 length is 11 residues. V was cut by 4 bases and J by 5 bases, with 7 bases left in between. DNA of the CDR3: TGCAGTGCTATTTGGAGAGATACGCAGTATTTT. Its translation: CSAIWRDTQYF.

The chain uses TRBV19 and TRBJ1-4; no clear D. This CDR3 spans 16 amino acids. Germline loops: CDR1 LNHDA, CDR2 SQIVND (reference sequence). Deletions cut 0 bases from V and 0 bases from J, with 8 bases between. CDR3 sequence reads: CASSIDKTATNEKLFF. In DNA, the CDR3 is TGTGCCAGTAGTATAGATAAAACAGCAACTAATGAAAAACTGTTTTTT.

This chain uses TRBV7-2 with TRBJ2-1, with D unclear. The germline V gene encodes CDR1 SGHTA and CDR2 FQGNSA. The CDR3 runs 15 residues. Trimming took off 5 bases at V and 0 bases at J, with 11 bases between the two ends. CDR3 amino acids: CASSPQQSSYNEQFF. In DNA, the CDR3 is TGTGCCAGCAGCCCTCAGCAAAGCTCCTACAATGAGCAGTTCTTC.

Turning to this clonotype: One base separates it from a far larger clone, so it is likely a read error. Since the CDR3 does not end with the conserved phenylalanine or tryptophan, this likely comes from a read error. The DNA is left out, because the CDR3 cannot be placed on it with certainty; the CDR3 is given as TCRdb lists it. The CDR3 spells CASSTHGGHADTQYL. V usage is TRBV11-2 and J usage is TRBJ2-1; the DNA was not compared with TRBD1, the D call given in the table. Ends included, the CDR3 has 15 residues. CDR1 SGHAT and CDR2 FQNNGV come from the germline V gene.

This clonotype has more than one count but fewer than ten. The CDR3 DNA reads TGTGCCAGCAGTCCCCTAGGGGGTTACGAGCAGTACTTC. Translation: CASSPLGGYEQYF. This chain uses TRBV7-8 with TRBJ2-7, with D possibly matching TRBD1 (6 bases). This CDR3 spans 13 amino acids. The V gene lost 6 bases and the J gene lost 4 bases, with 13 bases spanning the gap. Germline-derived CDR1 and CDR2 are SGHVS and FQNEAQ.

The rearrangement uses TRBV2 and TRBJ1-1; possibly TRBD1 for D (5 bases). The CDR3 runs 15 residues. Germline CDR1 reads SNHLY; CDR2 reads FYNNEI. The V end was cut by 6 bases, the J end by 4 bases, with 18 bases between. The CDR3 reads CASSSGGGGITEAFF. The CDR3 DNA sequence: TGTGCCAGCAGCTCGGGGGGGGGGGGTATCACTGAAGCTTTCTTT. Complete variable domain (other parts from reference TRBV2 and TRBJ1-1): EPEVTQTPSHQVTQMGQEVILRCVPISNHLYFYWYRQILGQKVEFLVSFYNNEISEKSEIFDDQFSVERPDGSNFTLKIRSTKLEDSAMYFCASSSGGGGITEAFFGQGTRLTVV.

This clonotype came up many times. The chain is built from TRBV6-5 and TRBJ1-2; D call uncertain. Looked up from germline, CDR1 is MNHEY and CDR2 is SVGAGI. This CDR3 contains 14 residues. Trimming took 4 bases from V and 4 from J, leaving 13 bases between them. The CDR3 region has the DNA TGTGCCAGCAGTTCCACGGACGGTCCCTATGGCTACACCTTC. Protein product: CASSSTDGPYGYTF.

This clonotype was observed a handful of times. The chain joins TRBV19 to TRBJ1-5; no definite D call. Germline CDR1 is LNHDA and CDR2 is SQIVND (reference sequence). The CDR3 contains 15 residues. Trimming stripped 3 bases from V and 3 bases from J, with 12 bases between. CDR3 bases: TGTGCCAGTAGTATTGGTGCAGTTGACAATCAGCCCCAGCATTTT. Translated: CASSIGAVDNQPQHF.

This clonotype was picked up a small number of times. J is TRBJ1-5 and V is TRBV6-1; TRBD1 matches 11 bases. The germline gives CDR1 MNHNS, CDR2 SASEGT. The CDR3 spans 17 residues. V shed 8 bases and J 0 bases; nucleotides not matched to a gene: 9. Here the CDR3 DNA reads TGTGCCAGCTGGTCGGGACAGGGGGTTTATAGCAATCAGCCCCAGCATTTT. As protein: CASWSGQGVYSNQPQHF.